The 31 T cell receptor beta chains below all came from one sample that was sequenced in a study of spatial heterogeneity in lung cancer. Described time point: sample taken at primary tumor resection. Whole RNA obtained from tumor, nontumor lung or frozen PBMC underwent sequencing without sorting. Via MiXCR, TCRdb re-called the 5' RACE reads, giving one row per CDR3 protein. The sample yields around 60,000 distinct CDR3 sequences, about 8% seen once. The sequencing here drew on PBMCs, taken at surgery. Every receptor here comes from a female donor with early-stage non-small cell lung cancer.

At least ten counts were recorded for this clonotype. The chain is built from TRBV7-3 and TRBJ2-1; 10 bases agree with TRBD2. This CDR3 has 16 residues. The germline V gene encodes CDR1 SGHTA and CDR2 FQGTGA. Unmatched junction bases numbered 8, after V lost 0 bases and J lost 9 bases. CDR3 sequence: CASSLTSLAGAGEQFF. In nucleotides, the CDR3 is TGTGCCAGCAGCTTAACGTCGCTAGCGGGAGCGGGTGAGCAGTTCTTC.

In its sample, this clonotype was seen a few times. V gene TRBV14 combines with J gene TRBJ2-7, with D perhaps TRBD2 (5 bases). The germline gives CDR1 SGHDN, CDR2 FVKESK. This CDR3 has 15 amino acids. V was cut by 1 base and J by 0 bases, with 10 bases left in between. The CDR3 DNA follows: TGTGCCAGCAGCCAAGGCGGGCGACGCTCCTACGAGCAGTACGTC. Protein: CASSQGGRRSYEQYV.

This clonotype was counted once. A much larger clonotype is one base distant, so this may be a read error. The V gene is TRBV7-9, the J gene TRBJ1-1, with unresolved D. The V gene's germline CDR1 is SEHNR and CDR2 FQNEAQ (reference sequence). The CDR3 totals 14 residues. The CDR3 loop is CVSSLEAGNTEAFF. The CDR3 DNA reads TGTGTCAGCAGCTTAGAGGCAGGGAACACTGAAGCTTTCTTT.

This clonotype has more than one count but fewer than ten. The chain employs TRBV27 and TRBJ1-2; D remains unclear. CDR1 MNHEY and CDR2 SMNVEV come from the germline V gene (reference sequence). The CDR3 has 17 amino acids. Between the trimmed V and J ends, which lost 7 bases and 6 bases, there was a span of 27 bases. The CDR3 spells CASTLRPKKEPTNGYTF. The CDR3 DNA sequence: TGTGCCAGCACTTTGCGACCGAAAAAAGAACCAACTAATGGCTACACCTTC.

This clonotype was seen at least ten times. This chain joins TRBV5-1 and TRBJ1-4, with D possibly being TRBD1 (5 bases). CDR1 and CDR2 from the germline V gene are SGHRS and YFSETQ. This CDR3 is 15 amino acids long. Trimming removed 4 bases from V and 2 bases from J, with 12 bases in between. CDR3 sequence (DNA): TGCGCCAGCAGCCTACTGGGACGGACTAATGAAAAACTGTTTTTT. Translating gives CASSLLGRTNEKLFF.

The sample holds a few counts of this clonotype. The chain carries TRBV4-1 and TRBJ2-3, with TRBD2 matching 7 bases. Germline-derived CDR1 and CDR2 are MGHRA and YSYEKL. After removal of 1 base from V and 0 bases from J, the junction contained 4 bases not matched to a gene. The CDR3 has 16 amino acids. The CDR3 DNA sequence: TGCGCCAGCAGCCAAGGGGGCGGGGGTAGCACAGATACGCAGTATTTT. This sequence encodes CASSQGGGGSTDTQYF.

The rearrangement uses TRBV2 and TRBJ2-2; 8 bases are a match to TRBD1. In germline, CDR1 is SNHLY, CDR2 FYNNEI. Trimming cost V 6 bases and J 0 bases; bases outside gene matches: 0. CDR3 length equals 14 residues. CDR3 sequence reads: CASSRGPNTGELFF. DNA for the CDR3: TGTGCCAGCAGCAGGGGGCCGAACACCGGGGAGCTGTTTTTT.

This clonotype showed up many times. J is TRBJ1-1 and V is TRBV28; D might be TRBD1 (5 bases). The V gene's germline CDR1 is MDHEN and CDR2 SYDVKM. The CDR3 is 14 amino acids. The germline V and J ends were trimmed by 3 bases and 1 base, with 9 bases remaining between them. The DNA of the CDR3 is TGTGCCAGCAGTTTCCGTGGGGGGAACACTGAAGCTTTCTTT. It translates to CASSFRGGNTEAFF.

A few counts support this clonotype. J is TRBJ1-1 and V is TRBV27; no clear D. CDR3 length: 13 residues. Germline CDR1 reads MNHEY; CDR2 reads SMNVEV (reference sequence). The V gene lost 2 bases and the J gene lost 1 base, with 5 bases spanning the gap. CDR3 DNA sequence: TGTGCCAGCAGTTTACTACAGAACACTGAAGCTTTCTTT. It encodes CASSLLQNTEAFF.

The gene calls are TRBV12-3 or TRBV12-4 and TRBJ2-2; D call uncertain. The CDR3 is made up of 14 amino acids. The V and J ends lost 3 bases and 1 base respectively, with 6 bases between them. CDR3 in DNA: TGTGCCAGCAGTTTTTCGGAGAACACCGGGGAGCTGTTTTTT. Translating gives CASSFSENTGELFF.

This clonotype was detected a few times. This chain connects TRBV29-1 to TRBJ2-5; D perhaps matches TRBD1 (6 bases). The CDR3 runs 12 residues. V was cut by 4 bases and J by 4 bases, with 10 bases left in between. Germline lookup yields CDR1 SQVTM and CDR2 ANQGSEA. This chain's CDR3 is CSVARQAETQYF. CDR3 coding DNA: TGCAGCGTTGCCCGACAGGCAGAGACCCAGTACTTC. Variable domain in full (rest from reference TRBV29-1 and TRBJ2-5): SAVISQKPSRDICQRGTSLTIQCQVDSQVTMMFWYRQQPGQSLTLIATANQGSEATYESGFVIDKFPISRPNLTFSTLTVSNMSPEDSSIYLCSVARQAETQYFGPGTRLLVL.

This clonotype was detected many times. V gene TRBV3-1 combines with J gene TRBJ1-2, with unresolved D. The CDR3 covers 13 residues. Between the trimmed V and J ends, which lost 2 bases and 4 bases, there was a span of 8 bases. Germline loops: CDR1 LGHDT, CDR2 YNNKEL (reference sequence). The CDR3 nucleotides are TGTGCCAGCAGCCAAATGGGTCCCTATGGCTACACCTTC. The encoded protein is CASSQMGPYGYTF.

This clonotype was detected ten times or more. The genes are TRBV28 and TRBJ2-2; D call uncertain. Deletions cut 5 bases from V and 8 bases from J, with 9 bases between. The CDR3 consists of 12 residues. In germline, CDR1 is MDHEN, CDR2 SYDVKM. CDR3 sequence (DNA): TGTGCCAGCAGTATTCGTCTTGGGGAGCTGTTTTTT. Amino acids: CASSIRLGELFF.

At least ten counts were recorded for this clonotype. This rearrangement joins TRBV20-1 to TRBJ2-5; possibly TRBD1 or TRBD2 for D (6 bases each). CDR1 DFQATT and CDR2 SNEGSKA come from the germline V gene (reference sequence). This CDR3 contains 14 residues. V gave up 3 bases and J gave up 2 bases, with 13 bases separating them. CDR3 loop: CSASGGQTQETQYF. The CDR3 DNA reads as TGCAGTGCTAGCGGGGGACAAACTCAAGAGACCCAGTACTTC.

This clonotype was detected only a few times. V usage is TRBV5-5 and J usage is TRBJ1-1; a possible D gene is TRBD1 (6 bases). Germline V CDR1 and CDR2: SGHKS, YYEKEE (reference sequence). This CDR3 spans 12 amino acids. Trimming cost V 4 bases and J 9 bases, with 13 bases left between them. The CDR3 loop is CASSPSTGKAFF. The CDR3 nucleotides read TGTGCCAGCAGCCCCTCGACAGGAAAAGCTTTCTTT.

The chain links TRBV5-1 to TRBJ2-5; D could derive from TRBD1 or TRBD2 (5 bases each). Trimming took 4 bases from V and 3 from J, leaving 13 bases between them. In germline, CDR1 is SGHRS, CDR2 YFSETQ. This CDR3 comprises 14 residues. This chain's CDR3 is CASSVRDGEETQYF. CDR3 DNA: TGCGCCAGCAGCGTCCGGGACGGGGAAGAGACCCAGTACTTC.

In its sample, this clonotype was seen many times. The rearrangement links TRBV7-9 to TRBJ1-1, with TRBD1 as a possible D gene (6 bases). Trimming cost V 3 bases and J 7 bases, with 15 bases left between them. The CDR3 covers 14 residues. From germline, CDR1 is SEHNR and CDR2 FQNEAQ (reference sequence). The CDR3 region has the DNA TGTGCCAGCAGCTTCACCTCTGAGGGGGTTGAAGCTTTCTTT. This gives the protein CASSFTSEGVEAFF.

This clonotype was seen more than once but under ten times. The chain couples TRBV11-2 to TRBJ2-5; no clear D gene. This CDR3 spans 15 amino acids. Germline V lookup: CDR1 SGHAT, CDR2 FQNNGV. The ends were cut back, 5 bases at V and 2 bases at J, with 15 bases in the middle. This CDR3 reads CASSMGWAQQETQYF. The CDR3 coding sequence is TGTGCCAGCAGCATGGGATGGGCCCAGCAAGAGACCCAGTACTTC.

This clonotype was seen repeatedly, ten times or more. The chain carries TRBV12-3 or TRBV12-4 and TRBJ1-3, with unresolved D. With 2 bases removed from V and 0 bases from J, the gap between germline ends came to 14 bases. The CDR3 consists of 17 residues. CDR3 DNA sequence: TGTGCCAGCAGTTTAATGACTGATGAACTCTCTGGAAACACCATATATTTT. Residues: CASSLMTDELSGNTIYF.

In its sample, this clonotype was seen a few times. Here the CDR3 reads CASRRQDSPLHF. The CDR3 DNA follows: TGTGCCAGCAGAAGACAAGATTCACCCCTCCACTTT. The V call is TRBV12-3 or TRBV12-4, the J call TRBJ1-6, with D hard to call. The length of the CDR3 is 12 residues. V was clipped by 6 bases and J by 8 bases, with 8 bases between them.

Many counts were recorded for this clonotype. The rearrangement uses TRBV27 and TRBJ1-4; D gene ambiguous. Germline CDR1 and CDR2: MNHEY and SMNVEV (reference sequence). The CDR3 is made up of 13 amino acids. V lost 4 bases to trimming and J lost 3 bases, with 6 bases between them. CDR3 DNA sequence: TGTGCCAGCAGTTCCTTATCTAATGAAAAACTGTTTTTT. The encoded protein is CASSSLSNEKLFF.

In this sample, this clonotype turned up many times. The chain recombines TRBV5-1 with TRBJ1-1; D possibly corresponds to TRBD1 (5 bases). The CDR3 loop spans 15 amino acids. In germline, CDR1 is SGHRS, CDR2 YFSETQ. The V end was cut by 0 bases, the J end by 2 bases, with 11 bases between. The CDR3 DNA follows: TGCGCCAGCAGCTTGGGGGGGTTGGCAAACACTGAAGCTTTCTTT. Translating gives CASSLGGLANTEAFF. Filled out from reference TRBV5-1 and TRBJ1-1, the complete variable domain reads KAGVTQTPRYLIKTRGQQVTLSCSPISGHRSVSWYQQTPGQGLQFLFEYFSETQRNKGNFPGRFSGRQFSNSRSEMNVSTLELGDSALYLCASSLGGLANTEAFFGQGTRLTVV.

On this clonotype itself: A much larger clone sits a single nucleotide away, making a read error possible. V and J are TRBV10-1 and TRBJ1-3; D gene unclear. CDR1 is WNHNN and CDR2 is SYGVQD in the germline V gene (reference sequence). This CDR3 has 14 residues. CDR3 protein: CASCEFHSGNTIYF. In DNA, the CDR3 is TGCGCCAGCTGTGAATTCCACTCTGGAAACACCATATATTTT.

This clonotype was picked up many times. The genes are TRBV9 and TRBJ1-2; the match to TRBD1 covers 9 bases. The length of the CDR3 is 14 residues. The V gene end was trimmed by 5 bases and the J gene end by 6 bases; junction bases not matched to a gene: 8. The V gene's germline CDR1 is SGDLS and CDR2 YYNGEE. CDR3 amino acids: CASRGTGRIDGYTF. The CDR3 bases are TGTGCCAGCAGGGGGACAGGGAGAATCGATGGCTACACCTTC. Complete variable domain (other parts from reference TRBV9 and TRBJ1-2): DSGVTQTPKHLITATGQRVTLRCSPRSGDLSVYWYQQSLDQGLQFLIQYYNGEERAKGNILERFSAQQFPDLHSELNLSSLELGDSALYFCASRGTGRIDGYTFGSGTRLTVV.

This clonotype was seen many times. The rearrangement links TRBV15 to TRBJ1-1, with D tentatively TRBD1 (6 bases). Germline V gene data show CDR1 as LNHNV and CDR2 as YYDKDF (reference sequence). This CDR3 spans 13 amino acids. With 5 bases removed from V and 3 bases from J, the gap between germline ends came to 10 bases. DNA for the CDR3: TGTGCCACCAGCGGGCAGGGGCACACTGAAGCTTTCTTT. It is translated as CATSGQGHTEAFF.

The sample holds many counts of this clonotype. V usage is TRBV11-2 and J usage is TRBJ1-5, with D unclear. Germline CDR1 SGHAT, CDR2 FQNNGV. The CDR3 runs 14 residues. Between the trimmed V and J ends, which lost 0 bases and 7 bases, there was a span of 10 bases. The CDR3 is CASSLERGEQPQHF. CDR3 bases: TGTGCCAGCAGCTTAGAACGGGGAGAGCAGCCCCAGCATTTT.

In nucleotides, the CDR3 is TGTGCCAGCAGCTTGGGGGCCAACATGAACACTGAAGCTTTCTTT. Translating it yields CASSLGANMNTEAFF. This chain connects TRBV7-9 to TRBJ1-1, with D possibly matching TRBD1 (6 bases). The V and J ends lost 3 bases and 0 bases respectively, with 11 bases between them. Germline assignment: CDR1 SEHNR and CDR2 FQNEAQ (reference sequence). The CDR3 is 15 amino acids.

This clonotype has only a few counts. The rearrangement links TRBV29-1 to TRBJ1-4; possible D gene TRBD1, 5 bases. The germline V gene has CDR1 SQVTM and CDR2 ANQGSEA. Trimming took 3 bases from V and 6 from J, leaving 11 bases between them. The CDR3 runs 13 residues. The CDR3 coding sequence is TGCAGCGTTGAGAGGGGAGGGGATGAAAAACTGTTTTTT. It yields the protein CSVERGGDEKLFF.

This chain joins TRBV5-4 and TRBJ2-1; 9 bases line up with TRBD1. The CDR3 spans 17 residues. CDR1 is SGHNT, CDR2 YYREEE, per germline (reference sequence). The J segment lost 1 base and the V segment lost 0 bases, leaving 5 bases of the junction unmatched. The chain's CDR3 is CASSLGTGAWSYNEQFF. The CDR3 DNA follows: TGTGCCAGCAGCTTGGGGACAGGGGCTTGGTCCTACAATGAGCAGTTCTTC. Full variable domain (remainder filled in from reference TRBV5-4 and TRBJ2-1): ETGVTQSPTHLIKTRGQQVTLRCSSQSGHNTVSWYQQALGQGPQFIFQYYREEENGRGNFPPRFSGLQFPNYSSELNVNALELDDSALYLCASSLGTGAWSYNEQFFGPGTRLTVL.

The CDR3 loop is CASSLPQTGSYNEQFF. In DNA, the CDR3 is TGCGCCAGCAGCTTGCCCCAAACAGGGTCCTACAATGAGCAGTTCTTC. The V call is TRBV5-1, the J call TRBJ2-1, with D maybe TRBD1 (6 bases). Trimming took 1 base from V and 1 from J, leaving 12 bases between them. This CDR3 is built from 16 residues. Germline V gene data show CDR1 as SGHRS and CDR2 as YFSETQ.

This clonotype was counted only a few times. The CDR3, as DNA: TGTGCCAGCAACTCGGACGGAAACACCATATATTTT. This translates into CASNSDGNTIYF. The chain joins TRBV2 to TRBJ1-3, with D uncertain. The CDR3 has 12 residues. Germline CDR1 and CDR2: SNHLY and FYNNEI. Trimming pared 7 bases from V and 4 bases from J, leaving 8 bases between.